The 9 T cell receptor beta chains listed next were all sequenced from one sample in a study of cytomegalovirus exposure and HLA in healthy donors (dated by TCRdb to about 2017). The protocol used for the library was the immunoSEQ multiplex PCR assay. The multiplex PCR relied on a mix of 60 forward primers for TCR Vbeta segments and 13 reverse primers for TCR Jbeta segments. Here the immuneACCESS table is served through TCRdb, limited to in-frame sequences with V and J called. Missing clones are a known gap in these copies; in checked studies unresolved V genes cover under half, and the rest lacks a known reason. This sample is represented by about 150,000 clones; approximately 80% of them were singletons. Of the sample, 4% is held by the ten largest clones. Sequencing input: PBMCs. These TCRs come from a middle-aged woman in good health and CMV-seronegative.

The V and J genes are TRBV5-1 and TRBJ2-7, with 10 bases aligning to TRBD1. The germline gives CDR1 SGHRS, CDR2 YFSETQ. There are 16 residues in the CDR3. V lost 0 bases, J lost 0 bases, and 3 bases stayed unmatched. The CDR3 spells CASSLAGTGDSYEQYF. CDR3 sequence (DNA): TGCGCCAGCAGCTTGGCGGGGACAGGGGACTCCTACGAGCAGTACTTC.

This clone was observed a handful of times. The V gene is TRBV6-5, the J gene TRBJ2-5, with unresolved D. The J call may not be correct, given that the DNA end is closer to TRBJ2-7. The CDR3 totals 15 residues. CDR1 and CDR2 (germline): MNHEY, SVGAGI. The CDR3 DNA follows: TGTGCCAGCAGTTACAGTGTCGGCGGAGACTACGAGCAGTACTTC. This sequence encodes CASSYSVGGDYEQYF.

J is TRBJ2-7 and V is TRBV6-5; 9 bases map to TRBD1. This CDR3 region has 14 residues. V was pared by 6 bases and J by 4 bases, with 7 bases of the junction left unmatched. Germline V gives CDR1 MNHEY, CDR2 SVGAGI. The CDR3 DNA is TGTGCCAGCAGGCGGGGACAGGGAGGTTACGAGCAGTACTTC. Protein product: CASRRGQGGYEQYF.

The chain couples TRBV19 to TRBJ2-6, with D possibly TRBD1 on 5 matching bases. Germline V gene lookup returns CDR1 LNHDA and CDR2 SQIVND (reference sequence). Trimming cost V 2 bases and J 0 bases, with 17 bases left between them. This CDR3 contains 19 residues. The CDR3 nucleotides read TGTGCCAGTAGTATACGGACAACGGGTTCCCTCTCTGGGGCCAACGTCCTGACTTTC. Its translation: CASSIRTTGSLSGANVLTF.

This chain connects TRBV27 to TRBJ2-7; TRBD1 aligns across 9 bases. V lost 8 bases, J lost 6 bases, and 2 bases stayed unmatched. Germline V CDR1 and CDR2: MNHEY, SMNVEV (reference sequence). This CDR3 spans 11 amino acids. The CDR3 coding sequence is TGTGCCAGCCGGACAGGGGCCGAGCAGTACTTC. Encoded protein: CASRTGAEQYF.

This clone was recorded once. The gene calls are TRBV12-2 and TRBJ2-3; the D segment call TRBD2 is taken from the table without a DNA check. TRBV12-2 is a recognized pseudogene. CDR3 size: 19 residues. The CDR3 nucleotides are TGTGCAAGTCGCTCACTCCCTCCCCCTGGCGGGAACAACACAGATACGCAGTATTTT. This sequence encodes CASRSLPPPGGNNTDTQYF.

The chain uses TRBV11-3 and TRBJ2-1, with D unresolved. The CDR3 length is 13 residues. Per the germline V gene, CDR1 is SGHNT and CDR2 is YENEEA. Trimming removed 2 bases from V and 9 bases from J, with 11 bases in between. The CDR3 spells CASSLSTGFEQFF. In nucleotides, the CDR3 is TGTGCCAGCAGCTTAAGCACCGGGTTTGAGCAGTTCTTC.

The chain employs TRBV14 and TRBJ2-3, with 12 bases fitting TRBD2. Looked up from germline, CDR1 is SGHDN and CDR2 is FVKESK. Trimming at V came to 4 bases and at J to 2 bases, leaving 10 bases not matched to a gene. The CDR3 is 18 residues long. CDR3 DNA: TGTGCCAGCAGCCGGACTAGCGGGGAATCGTTACACACAGATACGCAGTATTTT. This gives the protein CASSRTSGESLHTDTQYF.

The chain couples TRBV29-1 to TRBJ2-2; no firm D call. Trimming took off 6 bases at V and 4 bases at J, with 12 bases between the two ends. CDR3 length equals 13 residues. In germline, CDR1 is SQVTM, CDR2 ANQGSEA. The CDR3 reads CSVINSGTGELFF. CDR3 nucleotides: TGCAGCGTGATAAACTCGGGCACCGGGGAGCTGTTTTTT.